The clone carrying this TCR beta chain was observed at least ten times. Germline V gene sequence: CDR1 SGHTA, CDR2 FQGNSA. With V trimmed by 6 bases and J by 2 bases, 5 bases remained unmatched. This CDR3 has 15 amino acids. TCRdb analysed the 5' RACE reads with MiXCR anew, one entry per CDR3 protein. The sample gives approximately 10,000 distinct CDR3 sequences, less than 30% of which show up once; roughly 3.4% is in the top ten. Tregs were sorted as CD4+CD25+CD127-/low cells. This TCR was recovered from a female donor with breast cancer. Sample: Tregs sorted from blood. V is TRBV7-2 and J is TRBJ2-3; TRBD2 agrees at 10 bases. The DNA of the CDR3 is TGTGCCAGCAGTACACTAGCGGGGTACACAGATACGCAGTATTTT. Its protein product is CASSTLAGYTDTQYF.